The sequence of this T cell receptor beta chain was determined in a study of blood T cell repertoires in COVID-19. As for the study in general: Material from acute and convalescent COVID-19 was sourced from the United States, Italy and Spain. Nucleic acid was either cDNA or gDNA, and it came from T cells, B-cell-depleted T cells, or PBMCs.

In the study's own analysis: The authors estimated nucleated cell counts from reference gene primer amplification. Assay used: immunoSEQ multiplex PCR; TCRdb lists only in-frame clones, some missing. V and J calls and clone size are given by that table; D and trimming were obtained from the DNA. The table includes roughly 250,000 clones, 82% detected once. Germline V gene lookup returns CDR1 LNHDA and CDR2 SQIVND (reference sequence). Trimming at V came to 0 bases and at J to 3 bases, leaving 7 bases not matched to a gene. This CDR3 spans 16 amino acids. Within the sample, this clone is medium-sized. The sample consisted of peripheral blood. The clonotype was recovered from a woman of 80 years or more with active or convalescent COVID-19. The genes are TRBV19 and TRBJ1-1, with 7 bases lining up with TRBD1. The chain's CDR3 is CASSIDLSGGYTEAFF. The DNA for the CDR3 is TGTGCCAGTAGTATAGATCTATCAGGGGGGTACACTGAAGCTTTCTTT.